This T cell receptor (beta chain) was retrieved from a study of blood T cell repertoires in COVID-19. Germline CDR1 and CDR2: LGHDT and YNNKEL (reference sequence). The CDR3 covers 13 residues. The germline V and J ends were trimmed by 0 bases and 5 bases, with 6 bases remaining between them. The data were produced by immunoSEQ multiplex PCR, yet TCRdb's version contains in-frame clones alone and is incomplete. The table has approximately 11,000 clones, roughly four fifths seen once. Sequencing was carried out using peripheral blood. This clonotype originated in an older woman with acute or convalescent COVID-19. The chain is built from TRBV3-1 (or the pseudogene TRBV3-2) and TRBJ2-3; no clear D. CDR3 DNA: TGTGCCAGCAGCCAAGATTCGGGAGATACGCAGTATTTT. Its protein product is CASSQDSGDTQYF.